This is a list of T cell receptor beta chains from one sample in a study of T cell repertoires in cytomegalovirus infection. Using its own MiXCR run on the reads, TCRdb lists one record per CDR3 protein. In the table there are around 740,000 distinct CDR3 sequences, under 40% of which are singletons. The sample was PBMCs. The source is a human donor in good health (CMV status not recorded). Some clones in this sample may be carry-over from other donors' samples. Each CDR3 is given with its conserved first and last residue. D genes are given only for firm matches. A clone size is listed for some rows: how often the clone was seen (once, few, many), or a class if it is expanded.

d_gene: .; v_gene: TRBV12-3/TRBV12-4; abundance: few; j_gene: TRBJ1-2; CDR3nt: TGTGCCGAAACGAGAGGGCGATATGGCTACACCTTC; CDR3aa: CAETRGRYGYTF
d_gene: TRBD2; v_gene: TRBV12-3/TRBV12-4; abundance: .; j_gene: TRBJ2-2; CDR3nt: TGTGCCAGCAGTTTATTAGGGAGCGGGAGCCCCGACACCGGGGAGCTGTTTTTT; CDR3aa: CASSLLGSGSPDTGELFF
d_gene: TRBD1; v_gene: TRBV12-3/TRBV12-4; abundance: few; j_gene: TRBJ1-1; CDR3nt: TGTGCCAGCAGTTCCGACAGGGTTGGTGAAGCTTTCTTT; CDR3aa: CASSSDRVGEAFF
d_gene: TRBD1; v_gene: TRBV6-2/TRBV6-3; abundance: few; j_gene: TRBJ1-1; CDR3nt: TGTGCCAGCAGACTTACAGGGGCCCCGAGGACTGAAGCTTTCTTT; CDR3aa: CASRLTGAPRTEAFF
d_gene: .; v_gene: TRBV5-6; abundance: .; j_gene: TRBJ2-7; CDR3nt: TGTGCCAGCAGCTTCCTAGAAAACTACGAGCAGTACTTC; CDR3aa: CASSFLENYEQYF
d_gene: .; v_gene: TRBV19; abundance: few; j_gene: TRBJ2-5; CDR3nt: TGTGCCAGTAGTATAGGCGGAGGCCGTAATTCGGCCCAGTACTTC; CDR3aa: CASSIGGGRNSAQYF
d_gene: .; v_gene: TRBV7-8; abundance: many; j_gene: TRBJ2-6; CDR3nt: TGTGCCAGCAGCACGACTCCGTCGGCTGGGGCCAACGTCCTGACTTTC; CDR3aa: CASSTTPSAGANVLTF
d_gene: .; v_gene: TRBV28; abundance: few; j_gene: TRBJ2-7; CDR3nt: TGTGCCAGCAGTTTATGGCAGGACTACGAGCAGTACTTC; CDR3aa: CASSLWQDYEQYF
d_gene: .; v_gene: TRBV6-1; abundance: few; j_gene: TRBJ2-1; CDR3nt: TGTGCCAGCAGTCGCCCCTACAATGAGCAGTTCTTC; CDR3aa: CASSRPYNEQFF
d_gene: .; v_gene: TRBV5-6; abundance: .; j_gene: TRBJ1-2; CDR3nt: TGTGCCAGCAGCCCCGGGCGGCGGATCGAGAACTATGGCTACACCTTC; CDR3aa: CASSPGRRIENYGYTF
d_gene: .; v_gene: TRBV5-1; abundance: .; j_gene: TRBJ2-5; CDR3nt: TGCGCCAGCAGCTTGTTACTAGAGACCCAGTACTTC; CDR3aa: CASSLLLETQYF
d_gene: TRBD1; v_gene: TRBV10-3; abundance: .; j_gene: TRBJ2-5; CDR3nt: TGTGCCATCAGTGAATGGGACAGGGGGCGAGAGACCCAGTACTTC; CDR3aa: CAISEWDRGRETQYF
d_gene: .; v_gene: TRBV29-1; abundance: .; j_gene: TRBJ2-6; CDR3nt: TGCAGCGTCGCAAGCGCGTCTGGGGCCAACGTCCTGACTTTC; CDR3aa: CSVASASGANVLTF